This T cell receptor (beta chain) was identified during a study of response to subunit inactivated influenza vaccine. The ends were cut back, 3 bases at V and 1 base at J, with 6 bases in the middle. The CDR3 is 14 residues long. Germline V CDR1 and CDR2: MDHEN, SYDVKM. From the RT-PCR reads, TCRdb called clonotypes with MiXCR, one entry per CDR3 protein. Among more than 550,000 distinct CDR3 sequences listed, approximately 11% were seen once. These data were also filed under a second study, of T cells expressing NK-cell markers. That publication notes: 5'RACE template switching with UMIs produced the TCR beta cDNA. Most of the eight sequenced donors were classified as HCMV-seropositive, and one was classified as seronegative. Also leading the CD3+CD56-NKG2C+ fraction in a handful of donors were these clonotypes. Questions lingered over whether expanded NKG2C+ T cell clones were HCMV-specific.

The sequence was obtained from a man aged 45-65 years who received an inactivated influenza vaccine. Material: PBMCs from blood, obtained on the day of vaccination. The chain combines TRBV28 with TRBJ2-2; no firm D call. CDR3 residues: CASSFRGNTGELFF. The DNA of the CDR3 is TGTGCCAGCAGTTTTCGCGGGAACACCGGGGAGCTGTTTTTT.